These 19 T cell receptor beta chains originate from one sample sequenced in a study of T cells expressing NK-cell markers. TCRdb derives one entry per CDR3 protein from the 5' RACE reads, leaving out DNA. The repertoire table contains about 380,000 distinct CDR3 sequences. The sequenced sample was blood T cells: a sorted CD56 or NKG2C T cell subset, CD4+ or CD8+ T cells, or bulk PBMC T cells (not recorded which). The receptors shown here come from a man aged 18-69 years in good health.

The chain is built from TRBV29-1 and TRBJ1-2. Germline CDR1 is SQVTM and CDR2 is ANQGSEA. The CDR3 extends over 14 amino acids. CDR3 loop: CSVVASPANYGYTF.

CDR3 sequence: CSARGQSHEQYF. The gene calls are TRBV20-1 and TRBJ2-7. The CDR3 runs to 12 residues. Germline V gene data show CDR1 as DFQATT and CDR2 as SNEGSKA (reference sequence).

The chain links TRBV15 to TRBJ2-7; checking the TCRdb D call of TRBD1 is not possible without DNA. The CDR3 length is 17 residues. Germline V gene sequence: CDR1 LNHNV, CDR2 YYDKDF (reference sequence). CDR3 region: CATSRFPSGTAFYEQYF.

This sequence joins TRBV15 and TRBJ2-5. The CDR3 totals 14 residues. The germline gives CDR1 LNHNV, CDR2 YYDKDF (reference sequence). CDR3 amino acids: CATSRDSQEETQYF.

V and J are TRBV11-3 and TRBJ1-4. Per the germline V gene, CDR1 is SGHNT and CDR2 is YENEEA. This CDR3 has 15 residues. This CDR3 reads CASSFKVGFNEKLFF.

J is TRBJ2-7 and V is TRBV20-1; TCRdb designates TRBD1, a call that cannot be tested without DNA. This CDR3 comprises 12 residues. CDR1 is DFQATT and CDR2 is SNEGSKA in the germline V gene (reference sequence). This chain's CDR3 is CSARIQGAKQYF.

The chain uses TRBV28 and TRBJ1-1; with no DNA, the TCRdb D assignment of TRBD1 cannot be verified. CDR1 is MDHEN and CDR2 is SYDVKM in the germline V gene. This CDR3 is 13 amino acids long. The CDR3 reads CASSLKGWTEAFF.

The chain carries TRBV5-1 and TRBJ2-7; TCRdb outputs TRBD2, but without DNA this stays unchecked. CDR1 is SGHRS and CDR2 is YFSETQ in the germline V gene. CDR3 length: 14 amino acids. CDR3 sequence reads: CASSLAGIAGEQYF.

The chain recombines TRBV5-1 with TRBJ2-2; TCRdb outputs TRBD1, but without DNA this stays unchecked. The CDR3 has 16 amino acids. Looked up from germline, CDR1 is SGHRS and CDR2 is YFSETQ. The CDR3 here is CASSLGDSTNTGELFF.

This rearrangement joins TRBV6-1 to TRBJ1-2; TCRdb names TRBD1, which stays unverified in the absence of DNA. Germline lookup yields CDR1 MNHNS and CDR2 SASEGT. The CDR3 is 15 amino acids. Here the CDR3 reads CASSDRGQGNYGYTF.

The V call is TRBV2, the J call TRBJ1-5; absent DNA, TCRdb's TRBD1 call cannot be checked. The CDR3 covers 15 residues. Germline values: CDR1 SNHLY, CDR2 FYNNEI. CDR3 sequence: CASTGTGGRDRPQHF.

J is TRBJ1-6 and V is TRBV12-3 or TRBV12-4. The CDR3 is made up of 13 amino acids. The CDR3: CASSITRDSPLHF.

The chain is built from TRBV11-2 and TRBJ1-1; the D call of TRBD1 rests on TCRdb alone, since no DNA is present to check it. The CDR3 has 18 residues. Germline V gene sequence: CDR1 SGHAT, CDR2 FQNNGV. CDR3 residues: CASSLEGHLAFGATEAFF.

V is TRBV5-1 and J is TRBJ1-4. Germline V CDR1 and CDR2: SGHRS, YFSETQ. This CDR3 has 16 amino acids. This CDR3 is CASSFGDVGTNEKLFF.

The chain recombines TRBV12-3 or TRBV12-4 with TRBJ1-3; TCRdb selects TRBD1, and the lack of DNA leaves this call unchecked. The CDR3 is 14 amino acids. CDR3 region: CASSPTGAWNTIYF.

The chain has TRBV27 and TRBJ2-3. Germline CDR1 MNHEY, CDR2 SMNVEV (reference sequence). CDR3 size: 15 residues. CDR3 in amino acids: CASSPFLERSDTQYF.

The rearrangement joins TRBV20-1 to TRBJ1-2. Germline V gene lookup returns CDR1 DFQATT and CDR2 SNEGSKA (reference sequence). CDR3 length: 14 residues. The CDR3 sequence: CSARDVRGVDGYTF.

V gene TRBV21-1 combines with J gene TRBJ2-7; lacking DNA, the TRBD1 call made by TCRdb goes unchecked. TRBV21-1 represents a pseudogene. The CDR3 length is 15 residues. CDR3 region: CASLHPYRSAYEQYF.

V and J are TRBV28 and TRBJ1-2. This CDR3 is 12 amino acids long. From germline, CDR1 is MDHEN and CDR2 SYDVKM. This CDR3 reads CASLRNNYGYTF.